This T cell receptor beta chain was captured by sequencing in a study of T-cell reconstitution after alpha-beta-depleted transplantation in children. This clonotype was counted ten times or more. Its target is not known. Per the germline V gene, CDR1 is DFQATT and CDR2 is SNEGSKA (reference sequence). This CDR3 has 15 amino acids. Trimming removed 0 bases from V and 2 bases from J, with 14 bases in between. TCRbeta library preparation incorporated unique molecular identifiers. A single record per CDR3 protein comes from TCRdb applying MiXCR to the PCR reads. The sample records around 700,000 distinct CDR3 sequences, about 12% being singletons. General study findings and limits: For some patients, TCRbeta diversity was high at day 60 because of recipient T cells and thymic progenitors that survived.

This sequence originates from a girl under 10 years old with congenital amegakaryocytic thrombocytopenia, due to receive a stem cell transplant. Sequencing used PBMCs, obtained before TCRalphabeta/CD19-depleted stem cell transplant. V and J are TRBV20-1 and TRBJ2-7; D gene unclear. CDR3 bases: TGCAGTGCTAGAGATCAAACAGCCTATGCCTACGAGCAGTACTTC. It translates to CSARDQTAYAYEQYF.